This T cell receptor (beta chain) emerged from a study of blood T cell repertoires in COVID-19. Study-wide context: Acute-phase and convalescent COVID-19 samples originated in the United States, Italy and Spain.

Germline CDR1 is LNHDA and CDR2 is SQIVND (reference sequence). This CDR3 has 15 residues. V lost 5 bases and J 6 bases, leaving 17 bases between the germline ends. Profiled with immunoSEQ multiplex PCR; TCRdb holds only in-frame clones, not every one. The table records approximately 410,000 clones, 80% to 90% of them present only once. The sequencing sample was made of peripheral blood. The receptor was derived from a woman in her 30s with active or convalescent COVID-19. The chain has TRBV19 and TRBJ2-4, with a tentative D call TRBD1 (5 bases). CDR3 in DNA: TGTGCCAGTAGTGCCCGCAGGGCGGTGGGAAACATTCAGTACTTC. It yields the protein CASSARRAVGNIQYF.